The clone carrying this T cell receptor beta chain was detected once. Germline assignment: CDR1 KGHDR and CDR2 SFDVKD. The ends were cut back, 0 bases at V and 0 bases at J, with 18 bases in the middle. CDR3 length equals 19 residues. The authors' processing: Reference gene primer amplification gave estimated nucleated cell counts. Sequencing used immunoSEQ multiplex PCR; TCRdb keeps in-frame clones, though not all of them. The DNA was the basis for D and trimming; V, J and clone size are from that table. The table shows roughly 77,000 clones, with about nine tenths occurring only once. This sample is part of a study of blood T cell repertoires in COVID-19. About the research overall: Sites across the United States, Italy and Spain contributed samples from acute and convalescent COVID-19. Nucleic acid was either cDNA or gDNA, and it came from T cells, B-cell-depleted T cells, or PBMCs.

The sample consisted of peripheral blood. The receptor was isolated from a human donor in a cohort sampled during active COVID-19. J is TRBJ2-3 and V is TRBV24-1, with D perhaps matching TRBD1 (6 bases). The CDR3 loop is CATSDLLNPRGYSTDTQYF. For the CDR3, the DNA is TGTGCCACCAGTGATTTGTTAAACCCCAGGGGTTATAGCACAGATACGCAGTATTTT.